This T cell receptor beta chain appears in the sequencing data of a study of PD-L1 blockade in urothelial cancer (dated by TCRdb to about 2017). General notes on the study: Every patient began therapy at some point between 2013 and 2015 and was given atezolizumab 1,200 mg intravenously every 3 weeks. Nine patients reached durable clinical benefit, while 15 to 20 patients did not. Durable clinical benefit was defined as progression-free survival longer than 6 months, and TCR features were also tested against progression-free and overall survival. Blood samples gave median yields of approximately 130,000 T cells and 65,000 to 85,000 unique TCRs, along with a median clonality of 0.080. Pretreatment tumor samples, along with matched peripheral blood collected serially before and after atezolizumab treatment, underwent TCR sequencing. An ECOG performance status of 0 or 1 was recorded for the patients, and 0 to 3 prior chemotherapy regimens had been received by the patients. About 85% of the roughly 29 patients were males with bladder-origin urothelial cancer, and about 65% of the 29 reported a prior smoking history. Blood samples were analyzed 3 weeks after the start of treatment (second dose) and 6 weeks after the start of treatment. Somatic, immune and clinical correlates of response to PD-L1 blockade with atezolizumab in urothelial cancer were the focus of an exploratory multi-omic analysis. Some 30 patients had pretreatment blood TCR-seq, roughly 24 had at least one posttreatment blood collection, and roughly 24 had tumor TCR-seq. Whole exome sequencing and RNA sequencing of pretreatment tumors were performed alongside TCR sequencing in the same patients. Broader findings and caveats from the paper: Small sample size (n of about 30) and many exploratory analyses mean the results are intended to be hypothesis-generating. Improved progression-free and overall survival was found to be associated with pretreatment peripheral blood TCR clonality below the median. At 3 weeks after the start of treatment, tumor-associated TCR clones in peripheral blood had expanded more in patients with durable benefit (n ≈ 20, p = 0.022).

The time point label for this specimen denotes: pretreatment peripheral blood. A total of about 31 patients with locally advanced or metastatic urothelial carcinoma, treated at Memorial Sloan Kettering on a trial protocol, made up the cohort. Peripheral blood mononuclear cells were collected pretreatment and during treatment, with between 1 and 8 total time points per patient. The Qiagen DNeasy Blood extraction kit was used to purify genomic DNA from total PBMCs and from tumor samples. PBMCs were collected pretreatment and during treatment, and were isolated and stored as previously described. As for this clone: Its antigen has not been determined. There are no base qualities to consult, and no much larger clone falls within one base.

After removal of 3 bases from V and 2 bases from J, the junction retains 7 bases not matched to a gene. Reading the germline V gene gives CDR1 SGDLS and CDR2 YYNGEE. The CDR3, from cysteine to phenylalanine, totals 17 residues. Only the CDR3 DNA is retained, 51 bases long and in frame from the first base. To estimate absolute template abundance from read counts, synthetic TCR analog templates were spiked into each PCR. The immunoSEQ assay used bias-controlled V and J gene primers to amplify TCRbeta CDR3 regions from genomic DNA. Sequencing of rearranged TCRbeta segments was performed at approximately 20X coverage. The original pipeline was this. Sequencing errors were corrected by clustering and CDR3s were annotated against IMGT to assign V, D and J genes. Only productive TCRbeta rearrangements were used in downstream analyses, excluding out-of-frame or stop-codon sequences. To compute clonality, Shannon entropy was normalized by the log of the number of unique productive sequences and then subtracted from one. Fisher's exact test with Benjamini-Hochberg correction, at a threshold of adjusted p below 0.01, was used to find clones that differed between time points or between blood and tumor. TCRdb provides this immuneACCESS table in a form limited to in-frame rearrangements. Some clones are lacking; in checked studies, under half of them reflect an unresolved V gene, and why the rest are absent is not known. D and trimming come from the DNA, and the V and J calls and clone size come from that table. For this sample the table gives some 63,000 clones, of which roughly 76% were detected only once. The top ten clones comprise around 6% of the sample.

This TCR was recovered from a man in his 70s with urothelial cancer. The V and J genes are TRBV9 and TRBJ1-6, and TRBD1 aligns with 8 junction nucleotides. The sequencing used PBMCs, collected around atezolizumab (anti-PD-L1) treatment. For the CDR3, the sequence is CASSADTGGAYNSPLHF. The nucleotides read TGTGCCAGCAGCGCCGATACAGGGGGTGCCTATAATTCACCCCTCCACTTT.